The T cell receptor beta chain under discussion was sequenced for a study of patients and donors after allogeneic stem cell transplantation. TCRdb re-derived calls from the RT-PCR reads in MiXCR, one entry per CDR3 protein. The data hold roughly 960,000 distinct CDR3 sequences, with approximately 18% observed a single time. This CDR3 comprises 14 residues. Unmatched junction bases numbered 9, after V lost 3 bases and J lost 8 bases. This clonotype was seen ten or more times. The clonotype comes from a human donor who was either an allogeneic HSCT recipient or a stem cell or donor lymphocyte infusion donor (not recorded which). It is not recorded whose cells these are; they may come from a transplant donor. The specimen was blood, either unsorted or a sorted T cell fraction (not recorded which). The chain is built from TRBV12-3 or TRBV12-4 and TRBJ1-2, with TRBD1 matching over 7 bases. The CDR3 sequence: CASSFRPGGNGYTF. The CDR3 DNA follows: TGTGCCAGCAGTTTTAGGCCAGGGGGGAACGGCTACACCTTC.